This T cell receptor (beta chain) was recovered during a study of blood T cell repertoires in COVID-19. Study summary: Acute-phase and convalescent COVID-19 samples originated in the United States, Italy and Spain. From T cells, B-cell-depleted T cells, or PBMCs came the material, which was cDNA or gDNA.

Germline loops: CDR1 DFQATT, CDR2 SNEGSKA (reference sequence). The V end was cut by 5 bases, the J end by 8 bases, with 9 bases between. The CDR3 runs to 11 residues. As processed by the authors: Amplification of reference gene primers was used by the study to estimate nucleated cell counts. The method was immunoSEQ multiplex PCR; TCRdb's version includes in-frame clones alone and lacks a portion of them. For V, J and clone size, that table is used; D and trimming come from the DNA. Of some 300,000 clones listed, approximately 88% are singletons. The sequence was obtained from a woman in her twenties or thirties who had recovered from COVID-19. The specimen was peripheral blood. This chain uses TRBV20-1 with TRBJ1-4; no clear D gene. The chain's CDR3 is CSAESQEKLFF. The CDR3 region has the DNA TGCAGTGCTGAAAGTCAGGAAAAACTGTTTTTT.